A selection of T cell receptor beta chains follows, all from one sample in a study of naive and memory T cell subsets. One entry per CDR3 protein results from TCRdb running MiXCR on the UMI-ligation and nested PCR reads. In the table there are 150,000 or so distinct CDR3 sequences, over 20% of which are singletons. The sample consisted of naive CD4+ T cells from blood. Receptors were obtained from a human donor in good health. Both conserved end residues are trimmed from each CDR3.

CDR3aa: SVLGANTGELF
v_gene: TRBV29-1
j_gene: TRBJ2-2

CDR3aa: SVESPTARNLKAF
v_gene: TRBV29-1
j_gene: TRBJ1-1

CDR3aa: ASSQLGPTDTQY
v_gene: TRBV3-1
j_gene: TRBJ2-3

CDR3aa: ASSLANRGRSEAF
v_gene: TRBV5-6
j_gene: TRBJ1-1

CDR3aa: ASSFEGLRNTEAF
v_gene: TRBV5-4
j_gene: TRBJ1-1

CDR3aa: SVVGSFRYEQY
v_gene: TRBV29-1
j_gene: TRBJ2-7

CDR3aa: ASSLWSGTSSTDTQY
v_gene: TRBV28
j_gene: TRBJ2-3

CDR3aa: ASPAEGLGNQPQH
v_gene: TRBV27
j_gene: TRBJ1-5

CDR3aa: ASSLGWREYEQY
v_gene: TRBV7-8
j_gene: TRBJ2-7

CDR3aa: ASSVDASGYYEQY
v_gene: TRBV9
j_gene: TRBJ2-7

CDR3aa: ASRRFTGQSSYEQY
v_gene: TRBV5-1
j_gene: TRBJ2-7

CDR3aa: ASSGTSVTDTQY
v_gene: TRBV28
j_gene: TRBJ2-3

CDR3aa: ASSSRLSLSVDTGELF
v_gene: TRBV7-8
j_gene: TRBJ2-2

CDR3aa: SATSGSYTDTQY
v_gene: TRBV20-1
j_gene: TRBJ2-3

CDR3aa: SVVDGSYEQY
v_gene: TRBV29-1
j_gene: TRBJ2-7

CDR3aa: ASGPEYTIY
v_gene: TRBV7-2
j_gene: TRBJ1-3

CDR3aa: ASKRDINQPQH
v_gene: TRBV6-1
j_gene: TRBJ1-5

CDR3aa: ASSQGTSYTELF
v_gene: TRBV14
j_gene: TRBJ2-2

CDR3aa: ATGGAGAGEQY
v_gene: TRBV24-1
j_gene: TRBJ2-7

CDR3aa: ASSVGSGRVETQY
v_gene: TRBV9
j_gene: TRBJ2-5

CDR3aa: ASSTGTGAREQY
v_gene: TRBV18
j_gene: TRBJ2-7

CDR3aa: ASNKWGFSYEQY
v_gene: TRBV28
j_gene: TRBJ2-7

CDR3aa: ASRGGVITDTQY
v_gene: TRBV6-6
j_gene: TRBJ2-3

CDR3aa: ASSERREGYNEQF
v_gene: TRBV2
j_gene: TRBJ2-1

CDR3aa: ASSQLGGVGNEKLF
v_gene: TRBV4-3
j_gene: TRBJ1-4

CDR3aa: ASSLVRGAYEQY
v_gene: TRBV5-1
j_gene: TRBJ2-7

CDR3aa: ASSFSLGAGELF
v_gene: TRBV12-3/TRBV12-4
j_gene: TRBJ2-2

CDR3aa: ASSSIRTGGGTNYGYT
v_gene: TRBV12-1
j_gene: TRBJ1-2

CDR3aa: ASSFRSAALH
v_gene: TRBV27
j_gene: TRBJ1-6

CDR3aa: ASRSSGRYSEQF
v_gene: TRBV6-2/TRBV6-3
j_gene: TRBJ2-1

CDR3aa: ASSLGIAVTYEQY
v_gene: TRBV11-1
j_gene: TRBJ2-7

CDR3aa: ASRLGFSGANVLT
v_gene: TRBV12-3/TRBV12-4
j_gene: TRBJ2-6

CDR3aa: ATSRRGTGGGNQPQH
v_gene: TRBV15
j_gene: TRBJ1-5

CDR3aa: ASRAASYEQY
v_gene: TRBV6-1
j_gene: TRBJ2-7

CDR3aa: ASSLAGGNNEQF
v_gene: TRBV5-1
j_gene: TRBJ2-1

CDR3aa: ASSTSRERTYEQY
v_gene: TRBV19
j_gene: TRBJ2-7

CDR3aa: ASSPPTANYGYT
v_gene: TRBV18
j_gene: TRBJ1-2

CDR3aa: SVSGTGVYGYT
v_gene: TRBV29-1
j_gene: TRBJ1-2

CDR3aa: ASSISWASGRLNEQF
v_gene: TRBV19
j_gene: TRBJ2-1